These 26 T cell receptor beta chains share one sample of origin, sequenced in a study of identical twins. TCRdb itself ran the 5' RACE reads through MiXCR, one entry per CDR3 protein. Of 1.5 million or so distinct CDR3 sequences in the sample, more than 30% were seen once. The specimen sequenced was cord blood. The receptors stem from a newborn girl in good health.

This clonotype was counted between two and nine times. The genes are TRBV4-2 and TRBJ2-3; the match to TRBD1 covers 7 bases. CDR3 length: 14 residues. CDR1 and CDR2 (germline): LGHNA, YNFKEQ. V shed 4 bases and J 5 bases; nucleotides not matched to a gene: 6. The CDR3 DNA follows: TGTGCCAGCAGCCCCCCAAGGACAGGAGATACGCAGTATTTT. Translated, it gives CASSPPRTGDTQYF.

The chain has TRBV6-6 and TRBJ1-5; 7 bases match TRBD1. Germline V gives CDR1 MNHNY, CDR2 SVGAGI (reference sequence). Trimming took 6 bases from V and 6 from J; bases not matched to a gene: 8. There are 14 residues in the CDR3. The CDR3 is CASSTRQGCQPQHF. CDR3 in DNA: TGTGCCAGCAGCACCCGACAGGGCTGTCAGCCCCAGCATTTT.

This clonotype occurred a few times. The chain couples TRBV12-3 or TRBV12-4 to TRBJ2-5; 8 bases match TRBD2. The CDR3 sequence is 13 residues long. The ends lost 5 bases at V and 5 bases at J; junction bases unmatched: 4. DNA of the CDR3: TGTGCCAGCAGTCGAGCGGGAGCGGAGACCCAGTACTTC. The encoded protein is CASSRAGAETQYF.

The CDR3 loop is CASSEQGAVYGYTF. As DNA, the CDR3 is TGTGCCAGCAGTGAACAGGGGGCGGTTTATGGCTACACCTTC. The V call is TRBV2, the J call TRBJ1-2; 8 nucleotides match TRBD1. V trimming: 2 bases; J trimming: 5 bases; junction bases outside the gene matches: 4. The CDR3 covers 14 residues. Per the germline V gene, CDR1 is SNHLY and CDR2 is FYNNEI.

The chain joins TRBV20-1 to TRBJ2-4; D gene ambiguous. Germline lookup yields CDR1 DFQATT and CDR2 SNEGSKA (reference sequence). V lost 5 bases to trimming and J lost 0 bases, with 14 bases between them. The CDR3 is 15 residues long. In DNA, the CDR3 is TGCAGTGCTTCACGACTTGTGATAGCCAAAAACATTCAGTACTTC. Its translation is CSASRLVIAKNIQYF.

This chain connects TRBV7-9 to TRBJ1-2, with 10 bases identical to TRBD1. V lost 5 bases and J lost 7; bases outside the gene matches: 10. The CDR3 length is 15 residues. Germline V gene lookup returns CDR1 SEHNR and CDR2 FQNEAQ (reference sequence). CDR3: CASSTDRGRGGGYTF. CDR3 DNA sequence: TGTGCCAGCAGCACAGACAGGGGGCGAGGTGGTGGCTACACCTTC.

CDR3 in amino acids: CASGAGGDYGYTF. The CDR3 DNA follows: TGTGCCAGCGGGGCAGGGGGGGACTATGGCTACACCTTC. V gene TRBV6-6 combines with J gene TRBJ1-2; 7 bases map to TRBD1. The CDR3 extends over 13 amino acids. V was clipped by 8 bases and J by 3 bases; unmatched bases: 6. The germline V gene has CDR1 MNHNY and CDR2 SVGAGI (reference sequence).

J is TRBJ2-5 and V is TRBV29-1; the D is unclear. Trimming left V 5 bases short and J 5 bases short, with 12 bases between. CDR1 is SQVTM, CDR2 ANQGSEA, per germline. The CDR3 has 12 residues. CDR3 sequence (DNA): TGCAGCGTTAGTGAGACTCGGGAGACCCAGTACTTC. It is translated as CSVSETRETQYF.

This clonotype was found a few times. The CDR3 reads CASSYTIRGYEQYF. CDR3 DNA sequence: TGTGCCAGCAGTTACACCATCCGGGGGTACGAGCAGTACTTC. This chain uses TRBV6-2 or TRBV6-3 with TRBJ2-7, with D possibly TRBD2 on 6 matching bases. Germline V CDR1 and CDR2: MNHEY, SVGEGT. The CDR3 runs to 14 residues. V was clipped by 2 bases and J by 4 bases, with 12 bases between them.

This chain connects TRBV29-1 to TRBJ2-1, with TRBD2 matching over 16 bases. CDR3 length: 15 amino acids. V dropped 0 bases and J dropped 9; count of bases not matched to a gene: 2. Germline loops: CDR1 SQVTM, CDR2 ANQGSEA. CDR3 protein: CSVEEGTSGRGEQFF. DNA for the CDR3: TGCAGCGTTGAAGAAGGGACTAGCGGGAGGGGTGAGCAGTTCTTC.

CDR3 in DNA: TGTGCCAGCAGTTTTGGGGAACCGGCCAATGAGCAGTTCTTC. Encoded protein: CASSFGEPANEQFF. This sequence joins TRBV27 and TRBJ2-1; D is undetermined. Trimming pared 3 bases from V and 6 bases from J, leaving 12 bases between. Germline V CDR1 and CDR2: MNHEY, SMNVEV (reference sequence). The CDR3 is made up of 14 amino acids.

This clonotype was found a few times. This chain connects TRBV20-1 to TRBJ2-5, with 8 nucleotides matching TRBD2. Germline V CDR1 and CDR2: DFQATT, SNEGSKA (reference sequence). Trimming at V came to 3 bases and at J to 5 bases, leaving 5 bases not matched to a gene. The CDR3 extends over 13 amino acids. The CDR3 loop reads CSARGLELETQYF. CDR3 nucleotide sequence: TGCAGTGCTAGGGGACTAGAGTTGGAGACCCAGTACTTC.

This clonotype was detected only once. One end of the junction is discordant with germline, which a read error may explain. The rearrangement uses TRBV20-1 and TRBJ2-4; tentatively, D is TRBD1 (5 bases). CDR1 DFQATT and CDR2 SNEGSKA come from the germline V gene (reference sequence). The CDR3 contains 13 residues. The CDR3: CSAREQGWGIHYF. CDR3 nucleotide sequence: TGCAGTGCTAGGGAGCAGGGTTGGGGCATTCACTACTTC.

This clonotype has more than one count but fewer than ten. The chain joins TRBV20-1 to TRBJ2-1, with 9 bases matching TRBD1. The CDR3 length is 14 residues. The junction had 4 bases not matched to a gene; V was cut back by 1 base and J by 6 bases. CDR1 and CDR2 (germline): DFQATT, SNEGSKA (reference sequence). The CDR3 bases are TGCAGTGCTAGAGGATACAGGGGGCGCAATGAGCAGTTCTTC. Translation gives CSARGYRGRNEQFF.

This clonotype showed up just once. This chain links TRBV12-3 or TRBV12-4 with TRBJ2-5; 7 bases fit TRBD1. This CDR3 has 16 amino acids. The ends lost 1 base at V and 11 bases at J; junction bases unmatched: 16. CDR3 sequence reads: CASSLGQGVVYNEQYF. The CDR3 DNA is TGTGCCAGCAGTTTAGGCCAGGGGGTCGTCTACAATGAGCAGTACTTC.

This chain links TRBV20-1 with TRBJ2-5; D may be TRBD1 (6 bases). The germline CDR1 and CDR2 sequences are DFQATT and SNEGSKA (reference sequence). The V end was cut by 5 bases, the J end by 2 bases, with 9 bases between. This CDR3 spans 12 amino acids. The CDR3 loop reads CSAQGSQETQYF. CDR3 DNA sequence: TGCAGTGCTCAGGGGTCTCAAGAGACCCAGTACTTC.

V is TRBV11-1 and J is TRBJ2-7, with 9 bases identical to TRBD2. J gave up 2 bases and V 1 base, and 18 bases lay outside the gene matches. Germline values: CDR1 SGHAT, CDR2 FQDESV (reference sequence). The CDR3 length is 20 residues. CDR3 loop: CASSLGQSGLATLLTYEQYF. The CDR3 nucleotides are TGTGCCAGCAGCTTAGGGCAGTCGGGACTAGCCACCTTACTTACCTACGAGCAGTACTTC.

V gene TRBV29-1 combines with J gene TRBJ2-4; D gene unclear. The CDR3 is made up of 14 amino acids. In germline, CDR1 is SQVTM, CDR2 ANQGSEA. V was pared by 4 bases and J by 1 base, with 11 bases between. CDR3 region: CSVVARLAKNIQYF. The CDR3, as DNA: TGCAGCGTTGTGGCTAGACTCGCCAAAAACATTCAGTACTTC.

This clonotype has just a few counts. The chain links TRBV27 to TRBJ2-7; D possibly corresponds to TRBD1 (5 bases). Trimming shortened V by 1 base and J by 0 bases, and 10 bases separated the two germline ends. Per the germline V gene, CDR1 is MNHEY and CDR2 is SMNVEV (reference sequence). The CDR3 totals 15 residues. CDR3 nucleotides: TGTGCCAGCAGTTTATTCGCTAGGGGCTCCTACGAGCAGTACTTC. Translated: CASSLFARGSYEQYF.

This clonotype was recorded a few times. CDR3 in amino acids: CASSKRTSGRAYEQYF. The DNA of the CDR3 is TGTGCCAGCAGCAAACGGACTAGCGGGAGGGCCTACGAGCAGTACTTC. This chain connects TRBV21-1 to TRBJ2-7; no DNA check was done on the table's D call, TRBD2. TRBV21-1 is tagged as a pseudogene. The CDR3 is 16 amino acids.

This clonotype was observed a few times. The gene calls are TRBV28 and TRBJ1-5; D ambiguous. With 3 bases removed from V and 0 bases from J, the gap between germline ends came to 12 bases. The length of the CDR3 is 16 residues. The germline V gene has CDR1 MDHEN and CDR2 SYDVKM. The CDR3: CASSFRAAASNQPQHF. The CDR3 DNA reads TGTGCCAGCAGTTTTCGGGCGGCGGCTAGCAATCAGCCCCAGCATTTT.

This clonotype was counted between two and nine times. The gene calls are TRBV6-5 and TRBJ2-1; tentatively, D is TRBD2 (5 bases). Germline CDR1 is MNHEY and CDR2 is SVGAGI. V was trimmed by 2 bases and J by 0 bases, leaving 11 bases between them. CDR3 length: 16 amino acids. The CDR3: CASSYAAVSSYNEQFF. DNA of the CDR3: TGTGCCAGCAGTTACGCAGCGGTGAGCTCCTACAATGAGCAGTTCTTC.

The chain couples TRBV5-1 to TRBJ2-5, with a weak D call TRBD2 (5 bases). The CDR3 covers 15 residues. Looked up from germline, CDR1 is SGHRS and CDR2 is YFSETQ. Deletions cut 1 base from V and 1 base from J, with 11 bases between. The DNA for the CDR3 is TGCGCCAGCAGCTTGTCCCCGCGGGTCCAAGAGACCCAGTACTTC. It yields the protein CASSLSPRVQETQYF.

The V call is TRBV4-3, the J call TRBJ2-2, with a tentative D call TRBD1 (7 bases). This CDR3 comprises 18 residues. V was cut by 0 bases and J by 6 bases, with 20 bases left in between. Germline-derived CDR1 and CDR2 are LGHNA and YSLEER. DNA for the CDR3: TGCGCCAGCAGCCAAGAGGTAGTAGCGACAGGGAGGCCCGGGGAGCTGTTTTTT. This codes for CASSQEVVATGRPGELFF.

This clonotype turned up a few times. V is TRBV4-1 and J is TRBJ2-1; no definite D call. From germline, CDR1 is MGHRA and CDR2 YSYEKL. Trimming stripped 4 bases from V and 6 bases from J, with 10 bases between. This CDR3 comprises 13 residues. The CDR3 nucleotides are TGCGCCAGCAGCCCCCGACTTTCCAATGAGCAGTTCTTC. Protein: CASSPRLSNEQFF.

On this clonotype itself: Since a much larger clone is just one base distant, this may be a read error. The genes are TRBV6-6 and TRBJ1-2; the D is unclear. Per the germline V gene, CDR1 is MNHNY and CDR2 is SVGAGI (reference sequence). CDR3 size: 11 residues. CDR3 sequence reads: CSSSLSNGYTF. In nucleotides, the CDR3 is TGTTCCAGCAGTCTATCGAATGGCTACACCTTC.